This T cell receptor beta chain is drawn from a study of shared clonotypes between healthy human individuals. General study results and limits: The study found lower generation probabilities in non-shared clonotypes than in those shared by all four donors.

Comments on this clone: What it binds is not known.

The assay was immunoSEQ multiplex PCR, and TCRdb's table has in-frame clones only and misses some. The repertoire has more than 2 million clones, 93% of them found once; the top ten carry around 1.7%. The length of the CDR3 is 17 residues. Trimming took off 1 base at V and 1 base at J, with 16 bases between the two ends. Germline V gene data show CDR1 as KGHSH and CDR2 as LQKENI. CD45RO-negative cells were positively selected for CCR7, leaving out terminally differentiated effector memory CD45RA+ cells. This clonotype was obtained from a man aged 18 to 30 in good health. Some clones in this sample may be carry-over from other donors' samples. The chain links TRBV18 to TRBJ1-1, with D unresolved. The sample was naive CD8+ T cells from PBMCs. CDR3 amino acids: CASSPRRPISANTEAFF. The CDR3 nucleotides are TGTGCCAGCTCACCACGGCGTCCAATATCAGCGAACACTGAAGCTTTCTTT.